Given below is one T cell receptor beta chain in context. Its antigen is not identified. Sequencing was performed with immunoSEQ multiplex PCR; in TCRdb, only in-frame clones are kept and a portion is missing. The repertoire includes some 47,000 clones, roughly nine tenths of them detected once, and 15% sits in the top ten. Recipients received nonmyeloablative bone marrow transplants from related graft donors, with transient mixed chimerism. This sample is drawn from a study of Tregs in tolerant kidney transplant recipients. Study outcomes and limitations: The small number of patients limits these findings pending further validation. Activated donor B cell expansion appeared to reveal the most relevant donor-specific TCRbeta repertoire. Biological reproducibility was not directly addressed in this study.

After removal of 5 bases from V and 2 bases from J, the junction contained 9 bases not matched to a gene. CDR3 length: 16 amino acids. Looked up from germline, CDR1 is SGHTA and CDR2 is FQGNSA. The TCR comes from a human patient who received a combined kidney and bone marrow transplant. A share of the T cells may be of graft donor origin. V usage is TRBV7-2 and J usage is TRBJ2-7; 10 bases agree with TRBD2. The source material was CD8+ T cells from blood (PBMCs), sampled 12 months after the transplant. CDR3 DNA sequence: TGTGCCAGCAGCCTACTCGGACTAGCGGTCACCTACGAGCAGTACTTC. Its protein product is CASSLLGLAVTYEQYF.